This T cell receptor (beta chain) was recovered during a study of cytomegalovirus exposure and HLA in healthy donors. Study-level background: A subsequent analysis reported that the roughly 120 validation repertoires were produced on the same platform that had also been used for the 666 first-cohort repertoires. Overall study findings and caveats: Most sequenced TCRs were rare (though some public TCRs occurred in many donors).

Assay: immunoSEQ multiplex PCR; the TCRdb copy retains only in-frame clones and omits some. The sample yields 200,000 to 250,000 clones, around nine tenths seen once. The trim removed 1 base at V and 6 bases at J, leaving 8 bases unmatched. Germline CDR1 and CDR2: GTSNPN and SVGIG (reference sequence). This CDR3 has 15 amino acids. To note about this clone: What it binds is not known.

The validation cohort, a group of more than 100 subjects, included the donors and was separate from the approximately 660-subject first cohort. The chain employs TRBV30 and TRBJ1-5; 8 bases are a match to TRBD1. The sample consisted of PBMCs. The source of this sequence is a woman under 30 in good health and CMV-seronegative. CDR3 region: CAWSATQGAVQPQHF. DNA of the CDR3: TGTGCCTGGAGTGCCACGCAGGGGGCAGTTCAGCCCCAGCATTTT.